What follows is one T cell receptor beta chain and its context. A much larger clone sits a single nucleotide away, making a read error possible. This specimen comes from a study of read filtering for tumor transcriptome and immune sequencing. Study-wide context: Revised staging placed fewer than ten patients in R-ISS I, about 17 in II, over 5 in III.

The CDR3 has 14 residues. In germline, CDR1 is KGHDR, CDR2 SFDVKD. This library used around 400 ng RNA and molecular barcoded adaptors spanning alpha/delta and beta/gamma chains. TCRdb itself ran the reads through MiXCR, one entry per CDR3 protein. The table lists some 62,000 distinct CDR3 sequences, approximately 15% of them singletons. This sequence originates from a donor aged 40 or over with multiple myeloma. The sample taken for sequencing was a population of CD138-negative cells sorted from bone marrow. This chain connects TRBV24-1 to TRBJ2-3, with D maybe TRBD1 (6 bases). The CDR3 bases are TGTGCCACCAGTGGGCGTGGGGACACAGATGCGCAGTATTTT. Its protein is CATSGRGDTDAQYF.